The next 8 T cell receptor beta chains were all read from a single sample in a study of Graves' ophthalmopathy and Graves' hyperthyroidism. Scientists amplified the TCR beta CDR3 regions from RNA transcripts. HTBI-primed RT-PCR formed the first round, and a multiplex PCR formed the second. Each CDR3 protein gets one entry after TCRdb re-called the multiplex PCR reads with MiXCR. The data hold 900,000 to 1,200,000 distinct CDR3 sequences, with about 35% observed a single time. The sample consisted of peripheral blood or thyroid tissue (not recorded which). The receptor source for this set is an adult man with Graves' hyperthyroidism.

The chain combines TRBV9 with TRBJ2-5, with TRBD2 matching 11 bases. With V trimmed by 5 bases and J by 4 bases, 16 bases remained unmatched. The V gene's germline CDR1 is SGDLS and CDR2 YYNGEE. The CDR3 sequence is 18 residues long. The CDR3 DNA follows: TGTGCCAGCAGTTTACCCTCAACTAGCGGGGGAAGCGGAGAGACCCAGTACTTC. Translated: CASSLPSTSGGSGETQYF.

V and J are TRBV7-8 and TRBJ1-4; TRBD1 might be the D (6 bases). Trimming removed 5 bases from V and 0 bases from J, with 13 bases in between. The germline V gene has CDR1 SGHVS and CDR2 FQNEAQ. CDR3 length: 16 amino acids. The DNA of the CDR3 is TGTGCCAGCAGCCTCGGACAGTTTTCAACTAATGAAAAACTGTTTTTT. Residues: CASSLGQFSTNEKLFF.

The CDR3 sequence is CSGGTGGTSSGNTIYF. CDR3 in DNA: TGCAGCGGTGGGACAGGGGGAACGAGCTCTGGAAACACCATATATTTT. The genes are TRBV29-1 and TRBJ1-3, with 11 bases aligning to TRBD1. V lost 7 bases, J lost 0 bases, and 8 bases stayed unmatched. The germline CDR1 and CDR2 sequences are SQVTM and ANQGSEA. The CDR3 consists of 16 residues.

This clonotype was seen ten or more times. The V and J genes are TRBV11-2 and TRBJ1-6; D gene unclear. The CDR3 contains 16 residues. Trimming cost V 5 bases and J 9 bases, with 20 bases left between them. The germline CDR1 and CDR2 sequences are SGHAT and FQNNGV. As DNA, the CDR3 is TGTGCCAGCAGCCTAGTGGTGTCGGTGTGGGTTTCACCCCTCCACTTT. Translating gives CASSLVVSVWVSPLHF. The full variable domain, rest sourced from reference TRBV11-2 and TRBJ1-6, is EAGVAQSPRYKIIEKRQSVAFWCNPISGHATLYWYQQILGQGPKLLIQFQNNGVVDDSQLPKDRFSAERLKGVDSTLKIQPAKLEDSAVYLCASSLVVSVWVSPLHFGNGTRLTVT.

This clonotype has a count of ten or more. V gene TRBV7-2 combines with J gene TRBJ1-1; D call uncertain. V dropped 5 bases and J dropped 4 bases, with 14 bases sitting between them. Germline loops: CDR1 SGHTA, CDR2 FQGNSA. This CDR3 is 14 amino acids long. The CDR3 coding sequence is TGTGCCAGCAGCCAGCATGGCAGTAGCACTGAAGCTTTCTTT. Encoded protein: CASSQHGSSTEAFF.

Details on this clonotype: The junction differs from germline at one of its ends, possibly a read error. V is TRBV20-1 and J is TRBJ1-6; D is unclear. This CDR3 has 14 amino acids. CDR1 and CDR2 (germline): DFQATT, SNEGSKA (reference sequence). The CDR3 here is CNATDGDYNSLLHF. CDR3 DNA sequence: TGCAATGCTACGGACGGAGATTATAATTCACTCCTCCACTTT.

With regard to this clonotype: Its ends do not fully match the called genes, so a read error is possible. V usage is TRBV10-2 and J usage is TRBJ2-5, with 7 bases lining up with TRBD1. The CDR3 consists of 16 residues. From germline, CDR1 is WSHSY and CDR2 SAAADI. In DNA form, the CDR3 reads TGTGCCCGCAGTTCCGAACCAGGGGGATGGGGAGAGACCCAGTACTTC. It yields the protein CARSSEPGGWGETQYF.

The gene calls are TRBV15 and TRBJ1-1, with D uncertain. Trimming removed 1 base from V and 2 bases from J, with 8 bases in between. CDR1 and CDR2 from the germline V gene are LNHNV and YYDKDF (reference sequence). This CDR3 is built from 14 residues. The chain's CDR3 is CATSRAESNTEAFF. In nucleotides, the CDR3 is TGTGCCACCAGCAGAGCCGAGAGCAACACTGAAGCTTTCTTT.